Listed below are T cell receptor beta chains from one sample, sequenced in a study of blood T cell repertoires in COVID-19. Method: immunoSEQ multiplex PCR; TCRdb's copy keeps in-frame clones and lacks some. The sample holds tens of thousands of clones, about 83% seen once. The source material was peripheral blood. These receptors were collected from a man in his sixties with acute or convalescent COVID-19. The CDR3 runs from the conserved cysteine through the conserved F or W.

j_gene,v_gene,CDR3aa
TRBJ1-6,TRBV12-3/TRBV12-4,CASSTTGNSPLHF
TRBJ2-2,TRBV7-2,CASSFRATGSTGELFF
TRBJ1-4,TRBV5-4,CASTEQGVNEKLFF
TRBJ1-2,TRBV30,CAWSVTAGSYNCTF
TRBJ2-3,TRBV5-4,CASSLAVSSGPPTDTQYF
TRBJ2-5,TRBV3-1/TRBV3-2,CASSQDGGSLQETQYF
TRBJ2-5,TRBV5-4,CASSPGGPGEETQYF
TRBJ2-1,TRBV5-1,CASSLDRGVYEQFF
TRBJ2-1,TRBV28,CASSLSQGWNEQFF
TRBJ1-5,TRBV15,CATGTGGNQPQHF
TRBJ1-1,TRBV19,CASSVQGAGTEAFF
TRBJ2-2,TRBV5-8,CASSSRDRNTGELFF
TRBJ1-4,TRBV18,CASSPQGAANEKLFF